Below, 21 T cell receptor beta chains from the same sample are listed, as sequenced in a study of shared clonotypes between healthy human individuals (dated by TCRdb to 2020 to 2022). Library preparation employed the immunoSEQ multiplex PCR assay. TCRdb's version of the immuneACCESS table is confined to in-frame rearrangements and falls short of the full clone set. An unresolved V gene accounts for under half of the shortfall where checked; the remainder is of unknown origin. The sample table shows under 2,000,000 clones, and roughly 94% are seen once. The ten largest clones capture 0.95% to 1.5% of the sample. For the CD8 naive samples, CD45RO-negative cells were positively selected for CCR7, yielding a CD45RA+CCR7+ population from which TemRA cells were excluded. The sequenced material came from naive CD8+ T cells sorted from blood. In light of the paper, this sample's cell subset or site label describes: CD45RA+CCR7+. The receptors shown here come from a man aged 18 to 35 in good health.

This chain uses TRBV5-8 with TRBJ1-1; D uncertain. Trimming left V 2 bases short and J 1 base short, with 6 bases between. The length of the CDR3 is 13 residues. The germline gives CDR1 SGHTS, CDR2 YDEGEE. This CDR3 is CASSFRENTEAFF. CDR3 nucleotide sequence: TGTGCCAGCAGCTTCCGGGAGAACACTGAAGCTTTCTTT.

On this clone itself: At one of its ends the junction is not consistent with the germline gene, which may arise from a read error. The chain joins TRBV30 to TRBJ1-5; 8 nucleotides match TRBD1. CDR1 GTSNPN and CDR2 SVGIG come from the germline V gene (reference sequence). This CDR3 has 15 residues. CDR3 coding DNA: TGTGCCTGGAGTATTGGGTCAGGGGGCAAACAGCCCCAGCATTTT. This encodes CAWSIGSGGKQPQHF. The full variable domain, completed using reference TRBV30 and TRBJ1-5, is SQTIHQWPATLVQPVGSPLSLECTVEGTSNPNLYWYRQAAGRGLQLLFYSVGIGQISSEVPQNLSASRPQDRQFILSSKKLLLSDSGFYLCAWSIGSGGKQPQHFGDGTRLSIL.

The J gene is TRBJ2-2, the V gene TRBV4-1; 7 bases agree with TRBD2. Germline assignment: CDR1 MGHRA and CDR2 YSYEKL. The CDR3 runs to 13 residues. With 5 bases clipped from V and 4 bases from J, the junction kept 1 base outside the gene matches. CDR3 protein: CASSWGGTGELFF. In DNA, the CDR3 is TGCGCCAGCAGCTGGGGGGGCACCGGGGAGCTGTTTTTT.

The chain couples TRBV28 to TRBJ2-1, with D possibly matching TRBD2 (6 bases). CDR1 and CDR2 from the germline V gene are MDHEN and SYDVKM. V gave up 7 bases and J gave up 4 bases, with 17 bases separating them. This CDR3 has 15 amino acids. The CDR3 sequence is CASTLGRKVYNEQFF. The CDR3 nucleotides read TGTGCCAGCACCCTGGGGAGGAAGGTTTACAATGAGCAGTTCTTC.

This chain links TRBV11-2 with TRBJ2-3; no firm D call. In germline, CDR1 is SGHAT, CDR2 FQNNGV. The V gene lost 4 bases and the J gene lost 4 bases, with 9 bases spanning the gap. The CDR3 contains 13 residues. CDR3 bases: TGTGCCAGCAGCTCCCTCGTCGCAGATACGCAGTATTTT. Encoded protein: CASSSLVADTQYF. Based on the CDR3 plus reference TRBV11-2 and TRBJ2-3, the full variable domain is EAGVAQSPRYKIIEKRQSVAFWCNPISGHATLYWYQQILGQGPKLLIQFQNNGVVDDSQLPKDRFSAERLKGVDSTLKIQPAKLEDSAVYLCASSSLVADTQYFGPGTRLTVL.

This clone was picked up a small number of times. This chain uses TRBV11-2 with TRBJ1-1, with D unresolved. This CDR3 has 15 amino acids. Germline V lookup: CDR1 SGHAT, CDR2 FQNNGV. Trimming left V 1 base short and J 3 bases short, with 12 bases between. CDR3 loop: CASSLVSGSDTEAFF. DNA of the CDR3: TGTGCCAGCAGCTTAGTCTCGGGGAGTGACACTGAAGCTTTCTTT.

The chain links TRBV7-9 to TRBJ2-7, with 9 bases lining up with TRBD2. Germline CDR1 is SEHNR and CDR2 is FQNEAQ (reference sequence). V was pared by 7 bases and J by 5 bases, with 9 bases of the junction left unmatched. The CDR3 sequence is 14 residues long. The CDR3 coding sequence is TGTGCCAGCACCCTTAGCGGGAGAGCTAACGAGCAGTACTTC. It translates to CASTLSGRANEQYF.

The gene calls are TRBV27 and TRBJ2-7; 9 nucleotides align to TRBD1. CDR1 is MNHEY and CDR2 is SMNVEV in the germline V gene (reference sequence). J was trimmed by 2 bases and V by 5 bases; bases with no gene match: 1. This CDR3 region has 13 residues. The CDR3 coding sequence is TGTGCCAGCAGTGGACAGGGGCCCTACGAGCAGTACTTC. Protein: CASSGQGPYEQYF.

This clone has just one count. The chain joins TRBV7-9 to TRBJ2-3; D is uncertain. V was cut by 8 bases and J by 2 bases, with 14 bases left in between. Germline lookup yields CDR1 SEHNR and CDR2 FQNEAQ (reference sequence). This CDR3 comprises 14 residues. The CDR3 nucleotides are TGTGCCAGCTTCCTATCAGGTCCCACAGATACGCAGTATTTT. It yields the protein CASFLSGPTDTQYF.

This chain connects TRBV10-2 to TRBJ2-3; D is perhaps TRBD1 or TRBD2 (5 bases each). CDR1 and CDR2 from the germline V gene are WSHSY and SAAADI. The CDR3 is made up of 14 amino acids. V dropped 6 bases and J dropped 3 bases, with 13 bases sitting between them. The CDR3, as DNA: TGCGCCAGCAGATGGGGGTCCGGGACAGATACGCAGTATTTT. This sequence encodes CASRWGSGTDTQYF.

The chain joins TRBV28 to TRBJ2-7; the D gene is possibly TRBD2 (6 bases). Trimming pared 7 bases from V and 6 bases from J, leaving 13 bases between. The germline CDR1 and CDR2 sequences are MDHEN and SYDVKM. The CDR3 is 12 residues long. Here the CDR3 DNA reads TGTGCCAGCAAGAAGGGAGGCCGCGAGCAGTACTTC. It specifies CASKKGGREQYF.

The V and J genes are TRBV5-6 and TRBJ2-2; D unclear. CDR1 SGHDT and CDR2 YYEEEE come from the germline V gene. Trimming took off 0 bases at V and 5 bases at J, with 8 bases between the two ends. This CDR3 region has 14 residues. CDR3 loop: CASSLEHSTGELFF. CDR3 DNA: TGTGCCAGCAGCTTGGAACACTCAACCGGGGAGCTGTTTTTT.

This clone was detected only once. The chain has TRBV11-2 and TRBJ2-7, with a tentative D call TRBD2 (6 bases). V was trimmed by 5 bases and J by 1 base, leaving 12 bases between them. The CDR3 has 14 amino acids. Germline CDR1 reads SGHAT; CDR2 reads FQNNGV. CDR3 in DNA: TGTGCCAGCAGCGCTTCTAGCGCATCCTACGAGCAGTACTTC. Its protein product is CASSASSASYEQYF.

The gene calls are TRBV6-4 and TRBJ1-6; 8 nucleotides agree with TRBD1. The CDR3 runs to 15 residues. Losses at the gene ends were 2 bases for V and 7 bases for J; bases not matched to a gene: 4. The germline CDR1 and CDR2 sequences are MRHNA and SNTAGT. The CDR3 bases are TGTGCCAGCAGTGACCCTGGACAGGGCAATTCACCCCTCCACTTT. Its translation: CASSDPGQGNSPLHF.

This chain uses TRBV9 with TRBJ2-7, with D perhaps TRBD2 (6 bases). Germline V gene lookup returns CDR1 SGDLS and CDR2 YYNGEE. Trimming cost V 4 bases and J 3 bases, with 14 bases left between them. The CDR3 loop spans 14 amino acids. Written as DNA, the CDR3 is TGTGCCAGCAGCTCCGGGGGTTTCTTCTACGAGCAGTACTTC. Its translation: CASSSGGFFYEQYF.

This clone was counted a single time. The chain joins TRBV27 to TRBJ1-5; tentatively, D is TRBD1 (5 bases). CDR3 length equals 16 residues. Trimming pared 1 base from V and 6 bases from J, leaving 16 bases between. In germline, CDR1 is MNHEY, CDR2 SMNVEV (reference sequence). This chain's CDR3 is CASSLLAAGQGQPQHF. DNA of the CDR3: TGTGCCAGCAGTTTATTGGCGGCAGGGCAGGGTCAGCCCCAGCATTTT.

The chain links TRBV2 to TRBJ2-3; either TRBD1 or TRBD2 may supply D (6 bases each). Germline loops: CDR1 SNHLY, CDR2 FYNNEI. The CDR3 has 14 residues. CDR3 nucleotides: TGTGCAGAGGGGGGACTCCCTTCCACAGATACGCAGTATTTT. It yields the protein CAEGGLPSTDTQYF.

The chain carries TRBV19 and TRBJ2-7, with a weak D call TRBD2 (6 bases). The CDR3 has 14 amino acids. V lost 3 bases, J lost 5 bases, and 14 bases lay in between. The germline CDR1 and CDR2 sequences are LNHDA and SQIVND (reference sequence). CDR3: CASSISGGSHEQYF. The CDR3 DNA reads as TGTGCCAGTAGTATTTCAGGAGGGTCCCACGAGCAGTACTTC.

The chain recombines TRBV4-1 with TRBJ2-7, with 8 bases fitting TRBD2. J was trimmed by 6 bases and V by 1 base; bases with no gene match: 8. Germline-derived CDR1 and CDR2 are MGHRA and YSYEKL. This CDR3 contains 15 residues. The CDR3 here is CASSQAGGLGSEQYF. CDR3 DNA: TGCGCCAGCAGCCAAGCGGGAGGGCTTGGCTCCGAGCAGTACTTC.

The chain is built from TRBV2 and TRBJ2-3, with 8 bases lining up with TRBD2. The germline V gene encodes CDR1 SNHLY and CDR2 FYNNEI. The trim removed 3 bases at V and 2 bases at J, leaving 16 bases unmatched. The CDR3 consists of 19 residues. The CDR3 region is CASSDKREKEWWVTDTQYF. The CDR3 DNA reads as TGTGCCAGCAGTGACAAGCGGGAGAAGGAATGGTGGGTCACAGATACGCAGTATTTT.

This rearrangement joins TRBV21-1 to TRBJ1-6; the D segment call TRBD1 is taken from the table without a DNA check. TRBV21-1 is a pseudogene segment. This CDR3 has 17 amino acids. In DNA, the CDR3 is TGTGCCAGCAGCCCAAAAGATGGGGCAGGTGGGAATTCACCCCTCCACTTT. Its protein product is CASSPKDGAGGNSPLHF.